The entry below describes one T cell receptor (beta chain). This record comes from a study of OX40 agonist ivuxolimab in advanced cancers. Across the study: The treatment was a fully human IgG2 OX40 agonist, ivuxolimab.

The protocol was immunoSEQ multiplex PCR, while the TCRdb copy is restricted to in-frame clones and leaves out a portion. This sample has 55,000 to 75,000 clones; roughly nine tenths occur once, and the top ten carry 2% to 2.5%. Germline assignment: CDR1 LNHDA and CDR2 SQIVND (reference sequence). The CDR3 totals 15 residues. Between the trimmed V and J ends, which lost 6 bases and 4 bases, there was a span of 19 bases. The TCR sequence derives from an adult with an advanced solid tumor such as melanoma, head and neck, liver or kidney cancer. The input for sequencing was CD4+ or CD8+ T cells sorted from blood, taken in a trial of the OX40 agonist ivuxolimab. The chain joins TRBV19 to TRBJ2-7; tentatively, D is TRBD1 (6 bases). The CDR3 loop is CASSPSGVLRYEQYF. The CDR3 coding sequence is TGTGCCAGTAGCCCATCAGGGGTCTTGCGTTACGAGCAGTACTTC.